Listed below are T cell receptor beta chains from one sample, sequenced in a study of CD8+CD57+ T cells in acquired aplastic anemia. TCRdb processed the reads anew with MiXCR; each CDR3 protein has one entry. The sample lists 160,000 or so distinct CDR3 sequences; 40% to 60% were seen once. The specimen was sorted CD4+, CD8+, or CD8+CD57+ T cells (not recorded which) from PBMCs. Receptors originate from a human donor with aplastic anemia. Both conserved end residues are part of each CDR3. D genes are given only for firm matches. Clone size, where shown, is once, few, many, or a class for clones that have expanded.

>many|TRBV7-9|TRBJ1-2|14|-
CASSLVTGHYGYTF
TGTGCCAGCAGCTTAGTGACGGGCCACTATGGCTACACCTTC
>-|TRBV5-8|TRBJ2-5|11|-
CASSVGLTEYF
TGTGCCAGCAGCGTTGGACTAACGGAGTACTTC
>many|TRBV5-6|TRBJ2-1|15|TRBD2
CASSSGTSFNNEQFF
TGTGCCAGCAGCTCTGGGACTAGCTTCAACAATGAGCAGTTCTTC
>once|TRBV12-3/TRBV12-4|TRBJ2-1|15|-
CASSPLRTGYNEQFF
TGTGCCAGCAGTCCACTAAGGACGGGCTACAATGAGCAGTTCTTC
>-|TRBV15|TRBJ2-5|13|-
CATSRGAGETQYF
TGTGCCACCAGCAGAGGGGCGGGGGAGACCCAGTACTTC
>-|TRBV11-2|TRBJ2-1|15|TRBD1
CASAPDRAFADEQFF
TGTGCCAGTGCCCCGGACAGGGCCTTCGCAGATGAGCAGTTCTTC
>-|TRBV6-1|TRBJ2-1|14|-
CASSPSGSYNEQFF
TGTGCCAGCTCCCCTTCTGGGTCATACAATGAGCAGTTCTTC
>-|TRBV20-1|TRBJ2-3|15|TRBD2
CSARRGLAGTDTQYF
TGCAGTGCCCGGCGCGGACTAGCGGGAACAGATACGCAGTATTTT
>many|TRBV7-2|TRBJ2-3|18|TRBD2
CASVGHILAGELTDTQYF
TGTGCCAGCGTGGGTCACATTTTAGCGGGAGAGCTCACAGATACGCAGTATTTT
>many|TRBV19|TRBJ1-2|11|-
CASSTPRGYTF
TGTGCCAGTAGTACCCCTCGCGGCTACACCTTC
>once|TRBV6-2/TRBV6-3|TRBJ2-1|17|TRBD2
CAISYLEGTSAYNEQFF
TGTGCCATCAGTTATCTCGAGGGGACTAGCGCCTACAATGAGCAGTTCTTC
>-|TRBV2|TRBJ2-5|16|TRBD2
CASSMGLAGGGETQYF
TGTGCCAGCAGTATGGGACTAGCGGGGGGCGGGGAGACCCAGTACTTC
>-|TRBV27|TRBJ2-1|16|-
CASSLGWRPAYNEQFF
TGTGCCAGCAGTTTAGGGTGGCGGCCGGCTTACAATGAGCAGTTCTTC
>few|TRBV30|TRBJ1-2|15|-
CAWSETPGVDYGYTF
TGTGCCTGGAGTGAGACCCCCGGGGTAGACTATGGCTACACCTTC
>-|TRBV25-1|TRBJ1-5|14|TRBD1
CASGGQGFNQPQHF
TGTGCCAGCGGGGGACAGGGGTTCAATCAGCCCCAGCATTTT
>many|TRBV9|TRBJ2-5|14|TRBD2
CASSSTSAQETQYF
TGTGCCAGCAGCTCGACTAGCGCTCAAGAGACCCAGTACTTC
>once|TRBV19|TRBJ2-1|15|-
CASSSDRFLNNEQFF
TGTGCCAGTAGTTCAGACAGGTTTTTAAACAATGAGCAGTTCTTC
>once|TRBV7-8|TRBJ1-1|15|-
CASSREDGLNTEAFF
TGTGCCAGCAGTAGGGAAGACGGGCTGAACACTGAAGCTTTCTTT
>many|TRBV7-2|TRBJ2-1|15|TRBD2
CASSLPGLAANEQFF
TGTGCCAGCAGCCTCCCGGGACTAGCTGCCAATGAGCAGTTCTTC
>-|TRBV7-2|TRBJ2-3|14|TRBD1
CASSLDRGFNTQYF
TGTGCCAGCAGCCTGGACAGGGGGTTTAATACGCAGTATTTT
>-|TRBV29-1|TRBJ2-7|15|-
CSVEAEGGSSYEQYF
TGCAGCGTTGAAGCGGAAGGGGGGAGCTCCTACGAGCAGTACTTC
>few|TRBV11-1|TRBJ2-7|12|-
CASSATGYEQYF
TGTGCCAGCAGCGCGACAGGCTACGAGCAGTACTTC
>-|TRBV7-3|TRBJ1-5|13|-
CASSFTAKQPQHF
TGTGCCAGCAGCTTCACCGCGAAACAGCCCCAGCATTTT
>few|TRBV7-9|TRBJ2-1|13|-
CASSLSPNNEQFF
TGTGCCAGCAGCTTATCACCAAACAATGAGCAGTTCTTC
>many|TRBV10-1|TRBJ2-7|11|-
CASSDAYEQYF
TGCGCCAGCAGTGATGCCTACGAGCAGTACTTC
>many|TRBV2|TRBJ1-1|13|-
CASRITGRTEAFF
TGTGCCAGCAGGATAACAGGGAGGACTGAAGCTTTCTTT
>-|TRBV7-3|TRBJ1-1|13|TRBD1
CASSSDRATEAFF
TGTGCCAGCAGCTCCGACAGGGCCACTGAAGCTTTCTTT
>many|TRBV12-3/TRBV12-4|TRBJ1-5|14|-
CASSFGIGNQPQHF
TGTGCCAGCAGTTTTGGGATTGGTAATCAGCCCCAGCATTTT
>many|TRBV19|TRBJ2-7|15|-
CASSIGPLRYYEQYF
TGTGCCAGTAGTATAGGACCCCTGCGGTACTACGAGCAGTACTTC
>few|TRBV2|TRBJ2-3|15|TRBD2
CASSEASGGIDTQYF
TGTGCCAGCAGTGAGGCTAGCGGGGGGATAGATACGCAGTATTTT
>many|TRBV7-9|TRBJ2-6|15|-
CASSLAGPGANVLTF
TGTGCCAGCAGCTTAGCAGGGCCTGGGGCCAACGTCCTGACTTTC
>-|TRBV11-2|TRBJ2-2|17|TRBD2
CASSFEAGGPRTGELFF
TGTGCCAGCAGCTTCGAAGCGGGAGGGCCAAGGACCGGGGAGCTGTTTTTT
>many|TRBV5-6|TRBJ2-1|15|-
CASYHRSLSTYEQFF
TGTGCCAGCTATCACCGGTCTCTATCTACCTATGAGCAGTTCTTC
>few|TRBV4-2|TRBJ2-3|17|-
CASSQARVGVGTDTQYF
TGTGCCAGCAGCCAAGCCCGTGTGGGTGTGGGCACAGATACGCAGTATTTT
>-|TRBV19|TRBJ2-1|14|-
CASSPVVSVNEQFF
TGTGCCAGTAGCCCCGTCGTGAGCGTCAATGAGCAGTTCTTC
>-|TRBV19|TRBJ1-2|13|TRBD1
CASTQDRNYGYTF
TGTGCCAGTACCCAGGACAGGAACTATGGCTACACCTTC
>few|TRBV19|TRBJ1-2|13|-
CASNQGYQYGYTF
TGTGCCAGTAACCAAGGGTATCAATATGGCTACACCTTC
>many|TRBV11-3|TRBJ1-2|15|-
CAIGIGAGDNYGYTF
TGTGCCATCGGCATCGGGGCAGGGGATAACTATGGCTACACCTTC
>many|TRBV6-1|TRBJ2-7|16|-
CASSEGPFVRSYEQYF
TGTGCCAGCAGTGAAGGCCCCTTCGTCAGGTCCTACGAGCAGTACTTC
>-|TRBV20-1|TRBJ2-2|13|-
CSARMRWTGELFF
TGCAGTGCTAGAATGAGGTGGACCGGGGAGCTGTTTTTT
>-|TRBV7-2|TRBJ2-5|16|TRBD1
CASSLLGQTYQETQYF
TGTGCCAGCAGCTTACTGGGACAGACATACCAAGAGACCCAGTACTTC
>-|TRBV19|TRBJ1-3|13|-
CASSTGSGNTIYF
TGTGCCAGTAGTACAGGGTCTGGAAACACCATATATTTT
>many|TRBV29-1|TRBJ1-2|15|-
CSVELTAGEFYGYTF
TGCAGCGTTGAACTGACAGCGGGAGAATTTTATGGCTACACCTTC
>many|TRBV6-2/TRBV6-3|TRBJ1-6|13|-
CASSYEGNSPLHF
TGTGCCAGCAGTTACGAGGGGAATTCACCCCTCCACTTT
>-|TRBV6-1|TRBJ2-1|20|TRBD2
CASFNLKLGLAGGHYNEQFF
TGTGCCAGCTTCAATTTAAAATTGGGACTAGCGGGGGGCCATTACAATGAGCAGTTCTTC
>-|TRBV25-1|TRBJ1-6|17|-
CASSDDGRRGYNSPLHF
TGTGCCAGCAGTGACGACGGCAGAAGGGGGTATAATTCACCCCTCCACTTT
>-|TRBV10-3|TRBJ1-2|14|TRBD1
CAINRDQGGHGYTF
TGTGCCATCAATAGAGACCAGGGGGGCCATGGCTACACCTTC
>few|TRBV30|TRBJ1-1|14|-
CAWIPLFQPGEAFF
TGTGCCTGGATACCTTTGTTTCAGCCGGGTGAAGCTTTCTTT
>-|TRBV20-1|TRBJ2-1|12|TRBD1
CSAGAGGNEQFF
TGCAGTGCCGGGGCAGGGGGCAATGAGCAGTTCTTC
>few|TRBV25-1|TRBJ1-1|15|-
CASSDWTAADTEAFF
TGTGCCAGCAGTGACTGGACAGCCGCGGACACTGAAGCTTTCTTT